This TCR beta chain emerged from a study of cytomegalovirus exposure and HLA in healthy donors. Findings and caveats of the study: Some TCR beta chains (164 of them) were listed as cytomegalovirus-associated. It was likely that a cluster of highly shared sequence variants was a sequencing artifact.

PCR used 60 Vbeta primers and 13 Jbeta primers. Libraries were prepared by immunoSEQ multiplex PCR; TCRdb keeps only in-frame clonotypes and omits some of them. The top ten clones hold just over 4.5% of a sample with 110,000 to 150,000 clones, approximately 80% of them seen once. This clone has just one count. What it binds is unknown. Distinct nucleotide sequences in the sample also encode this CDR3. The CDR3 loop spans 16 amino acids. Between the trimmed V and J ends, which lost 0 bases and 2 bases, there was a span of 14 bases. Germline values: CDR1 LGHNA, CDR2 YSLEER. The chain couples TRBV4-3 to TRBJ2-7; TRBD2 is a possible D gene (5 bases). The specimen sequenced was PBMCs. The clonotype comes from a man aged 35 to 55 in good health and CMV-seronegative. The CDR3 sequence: CASSQDSLRGTYEQYF. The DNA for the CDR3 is TGCGCCAGCAGCCAAGACAGCCTCCGAGGGACCTACGAGCAGTACTTC.